Below, 30 T cell receptor beta chains from the same sample are listed, as sequenced in a study of blood T cell repertoires in COVID-19. Some clones are missing from TCRdb's copy, which holds only in-frame ones; the method was immunoSEQ multiplex PCR. The sample lists nearly 200,000 clones, 82% occurring once. Sequencing was done on a sample of peripheral blood. These receptors were obtained from a human donor with acute or convalescent COVID-19. The donor label of this sample is uncertain.

The rearrangement uses TRBV30 and TRBJ1-2; D ambiguous. V was pared by 2 bases and J by 8 bases, with 12 bases between. The length of the CDR3 is 12 residues. Germline loops: CDR1 GTSNPN, CDR2 SVGIG (reference sequence). As DNA, the CDR3 is TGTGCCTGGAGTTGGGCAGGCTTGGGCTACACCTTC. Encoded protein: CAWSWAGLGYTF.

This chain connects TRBV18 to TRBJ1-1; 8 bases match TRBD1. There are 14 residues in the CDR3. With 3 bases clipped from V and 0 bases from J, the junction kept 0 bases outside the gene matches. CDR1 is KGHSH and CDR2 is LQKENI in the germline V gene. CDR3 region: CASSPTGVNTEAFF. In nucleotides, the CDR3 is TGTGCCAGCTCACCGACAGGGGTGAACACTGAAGCTTTCTTT.

This clone was detected many times. The chain is built from TRBV9 and TRBJ2-1, with TRBD1 matching over 7 bases. From germline, CDR1 is SGDLS and CDR2 YYNGEE. The CDR3 loop spans 16 amino acids. Trimming at V came to 2 bases and at J to 7 bases, leaving 12 bases not matched to a gene. The CDR3 region is CASSVIGQAELNEQFF. In DNA form, the CDR3 reads TGTGCCAGCAGCGTTATCGGACAGGCCGAATTAAATGAGCAGTTCTTC. The entire variable domain, with the rest obtained from reference TRBV9 and TRBJ2-1, is as follows: DSGVTQTPKHLITATGQRVTLRCSPRSGDLSVYWYQQSLDQGLQFLIQYYNGEERAKGNILERFSAQQFPDLHSELNLSSLELGDSALYFCASSVIGQAELNEQFFGPGTRLTVL.

This rearrangement joins TRBV7-2 to TRBJ2-1, with TRBD2 as a possible D gene (5 bases). V gave up 0 bases and J gave up 6 bases, with 15 bases separating them. From germline, CDR1 is SGHTA and CDR2 FQGNSA. This CDR3 comprises 16 residues. CDR3 region: CASSLALTKASNEQFF. In DNA, the CDR3 is TGTGCCAGCAGCTTAGCGCTGACTAAAGCAAGCAATGAGCAGTTCTTC.

The V call is TRBV30, the J call TRBJ2-4; tentative D call: TRBD2 (5 bases). V lost 2 bases and J lost 1, with 12 bases in between. Germline lookup yields CDR1 GTSNPN and CDR2 SVGIG (reference sequence). The CDR3 extends over 15 amino acids. DNA of the CDR3: TGTGCCTGGAGTTTCCCGACTATTGCCAAAAACATTCAGTACTTC. Its translation is CAWSFPTIAKNIQYF.

This rearrangement joins TRBV19 to TRBJ1-2; D unclear. From germline, CDR1 is LNHDA and CDR2 SQIVND (reference sequence). Trimming cost V 0 bases and J 5 bases, with 10 bases left between them. This CDR3 comprises 14 residues. The CDR3 is CASSIEAGSYGYTF. CDR3 in DNA: TGTGCCAGTAGTATAGAGGCAGGCAGTTATGGCTACACCTTC.

V is TRBV3-1 (or the pseudogene TRBV3-2) and J is TRBJ2-3; 11 bases match TRBD2. Trimming cost V 6 bases and J 1 base; bases outside gene matches: 3. The CDR3 length is 15 residues. Germline V CDR1 and CDR2: LGHDT, YNNKEL (reference sequence). CDR3 sequence reads: CASSLSGRGTDTQYF. CDR3 DNA sequence: TGTGCCAGCAGTCTTAGCGGGAGGGGCACAGATACGCAGTATTTT.

The rearrangement joins TRBV5-5 to TRBJ1-6, with D uncertain. Germline V gives CDR1 SGHKS, CDR2 YYEKEE (reference sequence). The V and J ends lost 1 base and 5 bases respectively, with 10 bases between them. This CDR3 is 15 amino acids long. This CDR3 is CASSLFSLNNSPLHF. CDR3 bases: TGTGCCAGCAGCTTGTTTTCCCTTAATAATTCACCCCTCCACTTT.

The chain uses TRBV4-2 and TRBJ2-1, with D tentatively TRBD2 (6 bases). V shed 0 bases and J shed 0 bases, with 15 bases lying between them. CDR3 length: 18 residues. Looked up from germline, CDR1 is LGHNA and CDR2 is YNFKEQ. CDR3 residues: CASSQEVAETSSYNEQFF. The CDR3 bases are TGTGCCAGCAGCCAAGAAGTGGCTGAGACTAGCTCCTACAATGAGCAGTTCTTC.

This chain joins TRBV2 and TRBJ2-7; TRBD1 matches at 7 bases. Germline CDR1 is SNHLY and CDR2 is FYNNEI. The CDR3 spans 13 residues. With V trimmed by 11 bases and J by 4 bases, 11 bases remained unmatched. The CDR3 DNA follows: TGTGCCTCCTGTCGGGACAGACCGTACGAGCAGTACTTC. Translating it yields CASCRDRPYEQYF. Using reference TRBV2 and TRBJ2-7 for the parts outside the CDR3, the full variable domain is EPEVTQTPSHQVTQMGQEVILRCVPISNHLYFYWYRQILGQKVEFLVSFYNNEISEKSEIFDDQFSVERPDGSNFTLKIRSTKLEDSAMYFCASCRDRPYEQYFGPGTRLTVT.

V is TRBV28 and J is TRBJ2-3; D call uncertain. V dropped 1 base and J dropped 8 bases, with 7 bases sitting between them. In germline, CDR1 is MDHEN, CDR2 SYDVKM. The CDR3 runs 12 residues. The CDR3 nucleotides read TGTGCCAGCAGTTTATACACGGGTACGCAGTATTTT. Translated: CASSLYTGTQYF.

V usage is TRBV12-5 and J usage is TRBJ2-2; 11 nucleotides agree with TRBD2. The CDR3 extends over 16 amino acids. J was trimmed by 3 bases and V by 4 bases; bases with no gene match: 4. Per the germline V gene, CDR1 is LGHNT and CDR2 is FRNRAP. This CDR3 is CASGSILAGDTGELFF. CDR3 sequence (DNA): TGTGCTAGTGGTTCGATACTAGCGGGAGACACCGGGGAGCTGTTTTTT.

The chain is built from TRBV5-1 and TRBJ2-7; D may be TRBD1 (6 bases). The CDR3 totals 13 residues. Germline assignment: CDR1 SGHRS and CDR2 YFSETQ. With 0 bases removed from V and 7 bases from J, the gap between germline ends came to 11 bases. CDR3: CASSLGQGLEQYF. CDR3 nucleotides: TGCGCCAGCAGCTTGGGTCAGGGGTTAGAGCAGTACTTC.

The CDR3 here is CASSSGQGYGYTF. In DNA form, the CDR3 reads TGTGCCAGCAGCTCGGGACAGGGTTATGGCTACACCTTC. The chain links TRBV5-8 to TRBJ1-2; 9 bases are a match to TRBD1. Germline V gene data show CDR1 as SGHTS and CDR2 as YDEGEE. With V trimmed by 3 bases and J by 5 bases, 2 bases remained unmatched. This CDR3 is built from 13 residues.

V is TRBV6-5 and J is TRBJ1-3; D gene uncertain. Trimming cost V 5 bases and J 1 base, with 9 bases left between them. Germline loops: CDR1 MNHEY, CDR2 SVGAGI. CDR3 length: 14 amino acids. Here the CDR3 reads CASSIAASGNTIYF. CDR3 coding DNA: TGTGCCAGCAGTATAGCGGCTTCTGGAAACACCATATATTTT.

This sequence joins TRBV5-1 and TRBJ2-3, with 9 bases that match TRBD1. V lost 0 bases and J lost 1; bases outside the gene matches: 3. The CDR3 is made up of 16 amino acids. The germline V gene encodes CDR1 SGHRS and CDR2 YFSETQ. DNA of the CDR3: TGCGCCAGCAGCTTGGGGGACAGGGAAGGCACAGATACGCAGTATTTT. Encoded protein: CASSLGDREGTDTQYF.

The chain has TRBV2 and TRBJ1-1; TRBD1 aligns across 10 bases. This CDR3 region has 14 residues. Germline V gene data show CDR1 as SNHLY and CDR2 as FYNNEI. Losses at the gene ends were 7 bases for V and 12 bases for J; bases not matched to a gene: 14. As DNA, the CDR3 is TGTGCCAGCACCTGGATTTCGGGACAGGGGCGGCCTTTCTTT. Translated, it gives CASTWISGQGRPFF.

This chain joins TRBV19 and TRBJ2-3; TRBD2 might be the D (6 bases). This CDR3 has 15 residues. Trimming took off 3 bases at V and 5 bases at J, with 15 bases between the two ends. CDR1 is LNHDA and CDR2 is SQIVND in the germline V gene (reference sequence). This CDR3 reads CASSMGGGAGDTQYF. The DNA of the CDR3 is TGTGCCAGTAGTATGGGGGGAGGAGCGGGAGATACGCAGTATTTT.

The chain is built from TRBV7-8 and TRBJ2-7; D perhaps matches TRBD1 (8 bases). This CDR3 has 15 amino acids. Germline CDR1 is SGHVS and CDR2 is FQNEAQ. V was pared by 2 bases and J by 3 bases, with 14 bases between. The CDR3 region is CASSLLTGEGYEQYF. The CDR3 nucleotides read TGTGCCAGCAGCTTATTGACAGGGGAGGGCTACGAGCAGTACTTC.

The gene calls are TRBV7-8 and TRBJ2-1; TRBD2 agrees at 10 bases. The CDR3 spans 18 residues. Germline CDR1 reads SGHVS; CDR2 reads FQNEAQ. After removal of 2 bases from V and 3 bases from J, the junction contained 10 bases not matched to a gene. CDR3 sequence (DNA): TGTGCCAGCAGCTTATCCATTACCGGGACTAGCGACTACAATGAGCAGTTCTTC. Its protein is CASSLSITGTSDYNEQFF. The variable domain in full, with the rest retrieved from reference TRBV7-8 and TRBJ2-1, is GAGVSQSPRYKVAKRGQDVALRCDPISGHVSLFWYQQALGQGPEFLTYFQNEAQLDKSGLPSDRFFAERPEGSVSTLKIQRTQQEDSAVYLCASSLSITGTSDYNEQFFGPGTRLTVL.

The chain carries TRBV7-9 and TRBJ2-1; 9 nucleotides align to TRBD2. CDR3 length equals 13 residues. The junction had 5 bases not matched to a gene; V was cut back by 2 bases and J by 12 bases. Per the germline V gene, CDR1 is SEHNR and CDR2 is FQNEAQ (reference sequence). CDR3 sequence: CASSLTSGSGQFF. The CDR3 DNA reads as TGTGCCAGCAGCTTAACTAGCGGGTCTGGGCAGTTCTTC.

The chain recombines TRBV7-2 with TRBJ2-5; TRBD2 agrees at 10 bases. Looked up from germline, CDR1 is SGHTA and CDR2 is FQGNSA. The CDR3 runs 16 residues. V was clipped by 0 bases and J by 7 bases; unmatched bases: 8. The CDR3 sequence: CASSLALAGEKGTQYF. The CDR3 DNA follows: TGTGCCAGCAGCTTAGCTCTAGCGGGAGAAAAAGGGACCCAGTACTTC.

Worth noting for this clone: One end of the junction fails to match germline, which may point to a read error. The chain employs TRBV3-1 (or the pseudogene TRBV3-2) and TRBJ1-4; 7 bases line up with TRBD1. Germline V CDR1 and CDR2: LGHDT, YNNKEL (reference sequence). CDR3 length: 14 residues. CDR3 bases: TGTGCCAGCCGCCAACAGGGGCCTAATGAAAAACTGTTTTTT. This translates into CASRQQGPNEKLFF.

This clone was recorded a few times. It is unclear where the CDR3 begins or ends on the DNA, so no DNA is shown, and the CDR3 is as TCRdb lists it. The chain carries TRBV21-1 and TRBJ2-7; the tabulated D call, TRBD2, remains unverified against the DNA. TRBV21-1 is a pseudogene locus. The CDR3 sequence runs 19 residues, both termini included. The CDR3 is CASSRLWASGSRPPHEQYF.

This chain links TRBV12-3 or TRBV12-4 with TRBJ2-7; 8 positions match TRBD2. The J segment lost 1 base and the V segment lost 9 bases, leaving 2 bases of the junction unmatched. This CDR3 has 12 amino acids. The CDR3 reads CASTSGSYEQYF. The CDR3 DNA reads as TGTGCCAGTACTAGCGGATCCTACGAGCAGTACTTC.

This clone was seen more than once but under ten times. The chain carries TRBV7-9 and TRBJ1-1; D gene unclear. Germline CDR1 reads SEHNR; CDR2 reads FQNEAQ (reference sequence). This CDR3 has 12 amino acids. The germline V and J ends were trimmed by 3 bases and 3 bases, with 5 bases remaining between them. Here the CDR3 reads CASSLSYTEAFF. The CDR3 DNA reads as TGTGCCAGCAGCTTGAGTTACACTGAAGCTTTCTTT.

This clone was detected once. CDR3 in DNA: TGTGCCAGCAGTTTTATACTAGCGGGAGGTGATGAGCAGTTCTTC. Translating gives CASSFILAGGDEQFF. V is TRBV28 and J is TRBJ2-1; TRBD2 aligns across 12 bases. V dropped 3 bases and J dropped 8; count of bases not matched to a gene: 5. The length of the CDR3 is 15 residues. CDR1 is MDHEN and CDR2 is SYDVKM in the germline V gene.

This sequence joins TRBV5-1 and TRBJ1-2, with D perhaps matching TRBD1 (6 bases). V dropped 3 bases and J dropped 4 bases, with 19 bases sitting between them. The CDR3 is made up of 16 amino acids. CDR1 is SGHRS and CDR2 is YFSETQ in the germline V gene. In nucleotides, the CDR3 is TGCGCCAGCAGCTCCGCTAAAGATACAGGGTTCTATGGCTACACCTTC. This translates into CASSSAKDTGFYGYTF.

This clone is a singleton in its sample. In nucleotides, the CDR3 is TGCGCCAGCAGCCAAGATCCAGGCGGCGGGTCCCAGCATTTT. Its translation: CASSQDPGGGSQHF. The chain employs TRBV4-1 and TRBJ1-5; D ambiguous. The CDR3 runs 14 residues. Trimming left V 0 bases short and J 11 bases short, with 14 bases between. Germline V gives CDR1 MGHRA, CDR2 YSYEKL.

This chain joins TRBV5-1 and TRBJ2-3; 8 nucleotides line up with TRBD1. The trim removed 7 bases at V and 0 bases at J, leaving 7 bases unmatched. CDR1 is SGHRS and CDR2 is YFSETQ in the germline V gene. CDR3 length equals 15 residues. The CDR3 DNA follows: TGCGCCAGCCGGTTGACAGGGGCGAGCACAGATACGCAGTATTTT. It yields the protein CASRLTGASTDTQYF. Drawing the rest from reference TRBV5-1 and TRBJ2-3, the complete variable domain is KAGVTQTPRYLIKTRGQQVTLSCSPISGHRSVSWYQQTPGQGLQFLFEYFSETQRNKGNFPGRFSGRQFSNSRSEMNVSTLELGDSALYLCASRLTGASTDTQYFGPGTRLTVL.